Shown below are 27 T cell receptor beta chains from a single sample sequenced in a study of blood T cells in healthy people across ages. Using a J-beta primer mix together with a sample-barcoded 5' primer, a second PCR was run for roughly 6 to 11 cycles. MiXCR, run by TCRdb on the 5' RACE reads, gives a single entry per CDR3 protein. The sample has some 730,000 distinct CDR3 sequences; about a fifth are singletons. The sequenced sample consisted of blood. These receptors were collected from a man in his 70s in good health.

The chain is built from TRBV3-1 and TRBJ2-1, with 15 bases matching TRBD2. This CDR3 is built from 16 residues. From germline, CDR1 is LGHDT and CDR2 YNNKEL (reference sequence). The J segment lost 9 bases and the V segment lost 4 bases, leaving 7 bases of the junction unmatched. In DNA form, the CDR3 reads TGTGCCAGCAGCCGCGGACTAGCGGGAGGGATAGGTGAGCAGTTCTTC. Amino acids: CASSRGLAGGIGEQFF.

The gene calls are TRBV11-2 and TRBJ2-5; 7 positions agree with TRBD2. Near its end, the DNA agrees better with TRBJ2-7, so the J call may be wrong. Germline assignment: CDR1 SGHAT and CDR2 FQNNGV. The CDR3 loop spans 13 amino acids. Here the CDR3 reads CASSWTSLSEQYV. The CDR3 DNA is TGTGCCAGCAGCTGGACTAGTCTGAGCGAGCAGTACGTC.

The V and J genes are TRBV5-1 and TRBJ2-4, with D maybe TRBD1 (6 bases). This CDR3 spans 16 amino acids. V shed 4 bases and J shed 0 bases, with 14 bases lying between them. CDR1 is SGHRS and CDR2 is YFSETQ in the germline V gene. CDR3 in DNA: TGCGCCAGCAGCCCCGGACAGAATTTAGCCAAAAACATTCAGTACTTC. This encodes CASSPGQNLAKNIQYF.

This clonotype was observed a handful of times. The chain employs TRBV20-1 and TRBJ2-3; tentatively, D is TRBD2 (6 bases). The CDR3 runs to 13 residues. From germline, CDR1 is DFQATT and CDR2 SNEGSKA (reference sequence). The CDR3 here is CSAPRLVSDTQYF. CDR3 in DNA: TGCAGCGCCCCCCGACTAGTTTCAGATACGCAGTATTTT.

This clonotype was seen a handful of times. This chain connects TRBV12-3 or TRBV12-4 to TRBJ2-4; 7 bases fit TRBD1. This CDR3 is built from 13 residues. V gave up 5 bases and J gave up 8 bases; unmatched junction bases: 6. CDR3 residues: CASSTTGMYIQYF. The CDR3 DNA reads as TGTGCCAGCAGTACGACAGGGATGTACATTCAGTACTTC.

This chain links TRBV12-3 or TRBV12-4 with TRBJ2-7, with D unresolved. The CDR3 has 13 amino acids. V was trimmed by 3 bases and J by 1 base, leaving 7 bases between them. CDR3 bases: TGTGCCAGCAGTTTCTGGGTTTCCTACGAGCAGTACTTC. Translating gives CASSFWVSYEQYF.

The chain couples TRBV14 to TRBJ1-1, with 7 bases lining up with TRBD1. Trimming at V came to 5 bases and at J to 5 bases, leaving 20 bases not matched to a gene. Germline CDR1 reads SGHDN; CDR2 reads FVKESK. The CDR3 loop spans 18 amino acids. This CDR3 is CASSTPLLRGFGGTEAFF. Here the CDR3 DNA reads TGTGCCAGCAGCACCCCATTACTCAGGGGGTTTGGAGGGACTGAAGCTTTCTTT. Full variable domain (rest looked up from reference TRBV14 and TRBJ1-1): EAGVTQFPSHSVIEKGQTVTLRCDPISGHDNLYWYRRVMGKEIKFLLHFVKESKQDESGMPNNRFLAERTGGTYSTLKVQPAELEDSGVYFCASSTPLLRGFGGTEAFFGQGTRLTVV.

V usage is TRBV6-5 and J usage is TRBJ2-1; D may be TRBD1 (6 bases). V was trimmed by 1 base and J by 7 bases, leaving 17 bases between them. This CDR3 is 16 amino acids long. Germline V gene lookup returns CDR1 MNHEY and CDR2 SVGAGI. This chain's CDR3 is CASSYWDGHRVNEQFF. CDR3 nucleotides: TGTGCCAGCAGTTACTGGGACGGACACAGGGTTAATGAGCAGTTCTTC.

This clonotype was seen a handful of times. The chain carries TRBV6-6 and TRBJ2-3, with unresolved D. Germline CDR1 and CDR2: MNHNY and SVGAGI (reference sequence). The CDR3 is 16 amino acids. V was shortened by 6 bases and J by 0 bases, with 16 bases between the two germline ends. The CDR3 loop reads CASRPRRERSTDTQYF. The CDR3 nucleotides read TGTGCCAGCAGGCCACGTAGGGAAAGGAGCACAGATACGCAGTATTTT.

This clonotype was seen more than once but under ten times. V is TRBV5-6 and J is TRBJ2-1, with D possibly being TRBD2 (7 bases). This CDR3 spans 13 amino acids. Per the germline V gene, CDR1 is SGHDT and CDR2 is YYEEEE. The V gene lost 4 bases and the J gene lost 7 bases, with 12 bases spanning the gap. Here the CDR3 DNA reads TGTGCCAGCAGCCGGGGGGCTAGGAATGAGCAGTTCTTC. It is translated as CASSRGARNEQFF.

A note on this clonotype: The germline gene is not matched at one end of the junction; a read error may be the cause. The V and J genes are TRBV19 and TRBJ2-3; 10 nucleotides line up with TRBD1. Looked up from germline, CDR1 is LNHDA and CDR2 is SQIVND (reference sequence). The CDR3 covers 15 residues. CDR3 protein: CASNPGQGWTDAQYF. CDR3 in DNA: TGTGCCAGTAACCCGGGACAGGGGTGGACAGATGCGCAGTATTTT.

V and J are TRBV9 and TRBJ2-6, with unresolved D. This CDR3 has 16 residues. Trimming took 4 bases from V and 0 from J, leaving 11 bases between them. Germline V CDR1 and CDR2: SGDLS, YYNGEE. The CDR3 is CASSSVLNSGANVLTF. Here the CDR3 DNA reads TGTGCCAGCAGCTCGGTCCTGAACTCTGGGGCCAACGTCCTGACTTTC.

This clonotype was observed a handful of times. The rearrangement links TRBV6-1 to TRBJ1-5, with D uncertain. CDR1 and CDR2 (germline): MNHNS, SASEGT. Trimming shortened V by 1 base and J by 6 bases, and 10 bases separated the two germline ends. This CDR3 spans 14 amino acids. CDR3 coding DNA: TGTGCCAGCAGTGAAGACAGCTGGGGTCAGCCCCAGCATTTT. This gives the protein CASSEDSWGQPQHF.

This clonotype was picked up a small number of times. The CDR3 coding sequence is TGCAGTGCTAGAAGGGCGGGAGGGCTGGCAGATACGCAGTATTTT. Amino acids: CSARRAGGLADTQYF. V is TRBV20-1 and J is TRBJ2-3, with 9 bases identical to TRBD2. Germline CDR1 is DFQATT and CDR2 is SNEGSKA (reference sequence). The CDR3 runs 15 residues. The ends lost 2 bases at V and 4 bases at J; junction bases unmatched: 7.

This chain links TRBV28 with TRBJ2-5; TRBD1 might be the D (6 bases). The length of the CDR3 is 14 residues. V lost 4 bases and J 7 bases, leaving 16 bases between the germline ends. Germline V gene data show CDR1 as MDHEN and CDR2 as SYDVKM. CDR3 sequence: CASSSTGQGLTQYF. CDR3 in DNA: TGTGCCAGCAGTTCCACAGGGCAGGGGTTGACCCAGTACTTC.

This clonotype appeared a few times. This chain links TRBV27 with TRBJ1-6, with a tentative D call TRBD1 (5 bases). V was trimmed by 5 bases and J by 5 bases, leaving 16 bases between them. CDR3 length equals 16 residues. Germline-derived CDR1 and CDR2 are MNHEY and SMNVEV (reference sequence). CDR3 sequence: CASSALPGRNNSPLHF. The CDR3, as DNA: TGTGCCAGCAGTGCACTGCCGGGACGTAATAATTCACCCCTCCACTTT.

The V gene is TRBV9, the J gene TRBJ1-5, with D possibly being TRBD1 (5 bases). CDR1 SGDLS and CDR2 YYNGEE come from the germline V gene. V lost 4 bases, J lost 6 bases, and 17 bases lay in between. The CDR3 runs to 15 residues. The CDR3 DNA reads as TGTGCCAGCAGCCGGGGACTTAGGGAGGGTCAGCCCCAGCATTTT. This codes for CASSRGLREGQPQHF.

The V call is TRBV20-1, the J call TRBJ1-2, with 8 bases that match TRBD1. The CDR3 has 13 amino acids. V shed 6 bases and J 4 bases; nucleotides not matched to a gene: 7. CDR1 and CDR2 (germline): DFQATT, SNEGSKA (reference sequence). Here the CDR3 DNA reads TGCAGTGCACACGGACAGGGTTTCTATGGCTACACCTTC. Protein product: CSAHGQGFYGYTF.

The V call is TRBV11-2, the J call TRBJ2-5, with D maybe TRBD2 (6 bases). This CDR3 is built from 15 residues. V lost 1 base and J 2 bases, leaving 11 bases between the germline ends. The germline CDR1 and CDR2 sequences are SGHAT and FQNNGV. The CDR3 DNA follows: TGTGCCAGCAGCTTAGGAACTAGCCGACAAGAGACCCAGTACTTC. Translated: CASSLGTSRQETQYF.

A few counts support this clonotype. The rearrangement links TRBV7-9 to TRBJ2-3; 8 positions agree with TRBD2. Per germline, CDR1 SEHNR and CDR2 FQNEAQ (reference sequence). Trimming at V came to 6 bases and at J to 5 bases, leaving 7 bases not matched to a gene. This CDR3 comprises 14 residues. CDR3 sequence: CASRHTSGGDTQYF. In nucleotides, the CDR3 is TGTGCCAGCAGACACACTAGCGGCGGAGATACGCAGTATTTT.

The genes are TRBV7-2 and TRBJ1-1, with D tentatively TRBD1 (5 bases). V was cut by 3 bases and J by 1 base, with 12 bases left in between. Germline V CDR1 and CDR2: SGHTA, FQGNSA. The CDR3 runs to 15 residues. CDR3 in DNA: TGTGCCAGCAGCTTGAATAGCCAGGGGAACACTGAAGCTTTCTTT. Protein product: CASSLNSQGNTEAFF.

This clonotype turned up a few times. This chain uses TRBV28 with TRBJ2-7; D gene uncertain. V was clipped by 6 bases and J by 4 bases, with 19 bases between them. The germline gives CDR1 MDHEN, CDR2 SYDVKM. CDR3 length: 15 residues. This chain's CDR3 is CASSSPRTPSYEQYF. CDR3 nucleotides: TGTGCCAGCAGCTCGCCCAGGACGCCCTCTTACGAGCAGTACTTC.

V is TRBV5-4 and J is TRBJ2-5, with TRBD2 matching over 13 bases. The CDR3 totals 17 residues. Germline-derived CDR1 and CDR2 are SGHNT and YYREEE (reference sequence). V lost 4 bases, J lost 5 bases, and 11 bases stayed unmatched. For the CDR3, the DNA is TGTGCCAGCAGCCCAGGGACTAGCGGGACCGAGGGTGAGACCCAGTACTTC. It yields the protein CASSPGTSGTEGETQYF.

This clonotype has just a few counts. The chain employs TRBV6-1 and TRBJ2-5; D is possibly TRBD2 (6 bases). Trimming shortened V by 3 bases and J by 2 bases, and 22 bases separated the two germline ends. This CDR3 comprises 18 residues. Germline loops: CDR1 MNHNS, CDR2 SASEGT. The CDR3 DNA reads TGTGCCAGCAGTGATGTCCCAATCGGAGTTAGCGGTCAAGAGACCCAGTACTTC. This codes for CASSDVPIGVSGQETQYF.

Only a few counts were recorded for this clonotype. The genes are TRBV20-1 and TRBJ2-1; 15 positions agree with TRBD2. The V segment lost 1 base and the J segment 2 bases; nucleotides outside the gene matches: 6. The CDR3 loop spans 18 amino acids. Germline values: CDR1 DFQATT, CDR2 SNEGSKA (reference sequence). The CDR3 region is CSARVGTSGRLAYNEQFF. The DNA of the CDR3 is TGCAGTGCTAGAGTGGGGACTAGCGGGAGGTTGGCCTACAATGAGCAGTTCTTC.

The CDR3 sequence is CASSFGDRSPQHF. In nucleotides, the CDR3 is TGTGCCAGCAGTTTCGGGGACCGTTCGCCCCAGCATTTT. V gene TRBV12-3 or TRBV12-4 combines with J gene TRBJ1-5; the D gene is possibly TRBD1 (5 bases). Trimming stripped 3 bases from V and 9 bases from J, with 12 bases between. The CDR3 covers 13 residues.

This clonotype showed up just a few times. The chain carries TRBV12-5 and TRBJ2-1; 10 bases fit TRBD1. V lost 5 bases and J lost 5; bases outside the gene matches: 6. The length of the CDR3 is 15 residues. Germline V CDR1 and CDR2: LGHNT, FRNRAP. The CDR3 DNA reads TGTGCTAGTGGTACGGGACAGGGGAAGAACAATGAGCAGTTCTTC. This encodes CASGTGQGKNNEQFF.